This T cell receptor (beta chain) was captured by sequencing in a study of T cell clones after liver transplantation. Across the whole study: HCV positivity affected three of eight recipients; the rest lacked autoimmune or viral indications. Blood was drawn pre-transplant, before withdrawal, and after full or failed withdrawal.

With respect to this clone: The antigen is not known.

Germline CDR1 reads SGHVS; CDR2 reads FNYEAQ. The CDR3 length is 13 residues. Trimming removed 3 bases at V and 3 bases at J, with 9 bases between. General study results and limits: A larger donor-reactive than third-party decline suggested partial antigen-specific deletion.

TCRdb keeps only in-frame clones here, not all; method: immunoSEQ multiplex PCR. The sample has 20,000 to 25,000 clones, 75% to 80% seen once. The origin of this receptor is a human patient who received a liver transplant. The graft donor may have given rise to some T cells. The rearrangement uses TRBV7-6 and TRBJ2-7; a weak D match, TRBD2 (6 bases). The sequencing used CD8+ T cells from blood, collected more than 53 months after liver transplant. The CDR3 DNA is TGTGCCAGCAGCTTCACGGAGGGCTACGAGCAGTACTTC. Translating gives CASSFTEGYEQYF.